A selection of T cell receptor beta chains follows, all from one sample in a study of PD-1 blockade in classical Hodgkin lymphoma. Data came from immunoSEQ multiplex PCR; TCRdb stores just in-frame clones and leaves some out. The sample has about 41,000 clones; 76% are singletons. The sequenced sample was peripheral blood mononuclear cells (PBMCs), obtained at baseline. These receptors were taken from a human donor with classical Hodgkin lymphoma. CDR3s include the opening cysteine and the closing phenylalanine or tryptophan. Fields, in order: V gene, D gene, J gene, clone size, CDR3 protein, CDR3 DNA. A D gene is named only where the DNA matches it firmly. Size is stated for part of the rows, as once, few or many counts, or as a class when the clone is expanded.

v_gene: TRBV9
d_gene: TRBD2
j_gene: TRBJ2-3
abundance: NA
CDR3aa: CASSVESSGLDTQYF
CDR3nt: TGTGCCAGCAGCGTAGAATCTAGCGGGTTAGATACGCAGTATTTT

v_gene: TRBV10-1
d_gene: NA
j_gene: TRBJ2-1
abundance: few
CDR3aa: CASSASKGGKQFF
CDR3nt: TGCGCCAGCAGTGCGTCTAAAGGGGGAAAGCAGTTCTTC

v_gene: TRBV7-3
d_gene: NA
j_gene: TRBJ2-1
abundance: few
CDR3aa: CASSLTTIGNEQFF
CDR3nt: TGTGCCAGCAGCTTGACTACCATTGGAAATGAGCAGTTCTTC

v_gene: TRBV2
d_gene: NA
j_gene: TRBJ1-1
abundance: few
CDR3aa: CASRWRTEAFF
CDR3nt: TGTGCCAGCAGGTGGCGGACTGAAGCTTTCTTT

v_gene: TRBV7-8
d_gene: NA
j_gene: TRBJ2-2
abundance: NA
CDR3aa: CASSPVWVAGELFF
CDR3nt: TGTGCCAGCAGCCCCGTTTGGGTTGCCGGGGAGCTGTTTTTT

v_gene: TRBV18
d_gene: NA
j_gene: TRBJ1-4
abundance: NA
CDR3aa: CASSPQGQGEKLFF
CDR3nt: TGTGCCAGCTCACCACAGGGGCAGGGTGAAAAACTGTTTTTT

v_gene: TRBV30
d_gene: TRBD1
j_gene: TRBJ1-2
abundance: NA
CDR3aa: CAWSRGTGLMSYTF
CDR3nt: TGTGCCTGGAGCCGCGGGACAGGCTTGATGAGCTACACCTTC

v_gene: TRBV6-5
d_gene: NA
j_gene: TRBJ1-2
abundance: few
CDR3aa: CASRPPRDISDYTF
CDR3nt: TGTGCCAGCAGACCCCCCCGGGACATAAGCGACTACACCTTC

v_gene: TRBV27
d_gene: TRBD1
j_gene: TRBJ2-7
abundance: once
CDR3aa: CASSLRTGYEQYF
CDR3nt: TGTGCCAGCAGTTTACGGACAGGCTACGAGCAGTACTTC

v_gene: TRBV6-5
d_gene: TRBD2
j_gene: TRBJ2-1
abundance: NA
CDR3aa: CASSYSTSGSNEQFF
CDR3nt: TGTGCCAGCAGTTACTCGACTAGCGGGAGCAATGAGCAGTTCTTC

v_gene: TRBV5-1
d_gene: TRBD1
j_gene: TRBJ2-3
abundance: NA
CDR3aa: CASSLVGQSTDTQYF
CDR3nt: TGCGCCAGCAGCTTGGTGGGACAGTCCACAGATACGCAGTATTTT

v_gene: TRBV11-2
d_gene: TRBD2
j_gene: TRBJ2-7
abundance: NA
CDR3aa: CASSLGAGGSPEQYF
CDR3nt: TGTGCCAGCAGCTTAGGGGCGGGAGGGTCTCCCGAGCAGTACTTC

v_gene: TRBV6-5
d_gene: NA
j_gene: TRBJ1-5
abundance: NA
CDR3aa: CASSPLVGGNQPQHF
CDR3nt: TGTGCCAGCAGTCCTCTCGTGGGGGGGAATCAGCCCCAGCATTTT

v_gene: TRBV18
d_gene: NA
j_gene: TRBJ2-7
abundance: NA
CDR3aa: CASSSGTAYEQYF
CDR3nt: TGTGCCAGCTCCTCCGGGACGGCCTACGAGCAGTACTTC

v_gene: TRBV7-2
d_gene: TRBD2
j_gene: TRBJ2-5
abundance: once
CDR3aa: CASSLARGLALETQYF
CDR3nt: TGTGCCAGCAGCTTGGCCCGGGGACTAGCGTTGGAGACCCAGTACTTC

v_gene: TRBV2
d_gene: TRBD1
j_gene: TRBJ1-4
abundance: NA
CDR3aa: CASRLRQGNEKLFF
CDR3nt: TGTGCCAGCAGATTGCGACAGGGGAATGAAAAACTGTTTTTT

v_gene: TRBV6-5
d_gene: NA
j_gene: TRBJ1-5
abundance: few
CDR3aa: CASSYSEKQPQHF
CDR3nt: TGTGCCAGCAGTTACTCGGAGAAACAGCCCCAGCATTTT

v_gene: TRBV7-2
d_gene: NA
j_gene: TRBJ2-5
abundance: once
CDR3aa: CASSLRVLQETQYF
CDR3nt: TGTGCCAGCAGCTTACGGGTCCTCCAAGAGACCCAGTACTTC

v_gene: TRBV6-6
d_gene: NA
j_gene: TRBJ1-5
abundance: NA
CDR3aa: CASSSTAEPQHF
CDR3nt: TGTGCCAGCAGTTCCACAGCCGAGCCCCAGCATTTT

v_gene: TRBV11-1
d_gene: NA
j_gene: TRBJ2-1
abundance: NA
CDR3aa: CASSLARTGSIYNEQFF
CDR3nt: TGTGCCAGCAGCTTAGCACGCACAGGGTCTATCTACAATGAGCAGTTCTTC

v_gene: TRBV19
d_gene: TRBD1
j_gene: TRBJ1-2
abundance: few
CDR3aa: CATLATGEGNYGYTF
CDR3nt: TGTGCCACCCTGGCGACAGGGGAGGGTAACTATGGCTACACCTTC

v_gene: TRBV7-6
d_gene: NA
j_gene: TRBJ2-5
abundance: NA
CDR3aa: CASSLIQETQYF
CDR3nt: TGTGCCAGCAGCTTAATCCAAGAGACCCAGTACTTC

v_gene: TRBV7-2
d_gene: NA
j_gene: TRBJ1-2
abundance: NA
CDR3aa: CASSPGPRAGGYTF
CDR3nt: TGTGCCAGCAGCCCGGGGCCAAGGGCGGGTGGCTACACCTTC

v_gene: TRBV5-6
d_gene: TRBD2
j_gene: TRBJ2-1
abundance: once
CDR3aa: CASSLYSSGRGNEQFF
CDR3nt: TGTGCCAGCAGCTTGTATTCTAGCGGGAGAGGCAATGAGCAGTTCTTC

v_gene: TRBV28
d_gene: TRBD2
j_gene: TRBJ2-1
abundance: NA
CDR3aa: CASRGGLGNYNEQFF
CDR3nt: TGTGCCAGCAGGGGGGGACTAGGAAACTACAATGAGCAGTTCTTC

v_gene: TRBV7-8
d_gene: NA
j_gene: TRBJ2-5
abundance: NA
CDR3aa: CASSLGQKETQYF
CDR3nt: TGTGCCAGCAGCCTTGGGCAAAAAGAGACCCAGTACTTC

v_gene: TRBV6-6
d_gene: NA
j_gene: TRBJ1-1
abundance: once
CDR3aa: CASSYSTNTEAFF
CDR3nt: TGTGCCAGCAGTTACTCAACGAACACTGAAGCTTTCTTT

v_gene: TRBV7-8
d_gene: NA
j_gene: TRBJ2-7
abundance: NA
CDR3aa: CASSLEAGPYEQYF
CDR3nt: TGTGCCAGCAGCTTAGAGGCGGGACCCTACGAGCAGTACTTC

v_gene: TRBV6-1
d_gene: NA
j_gene: TRBJ1-2
abundance: NA
CDR3aa: CASSEAGQGPYGYTF
CDR3nt: TGTGCCAGCAGTGAAGCGGGGCAGGGTCCCTATGGCTACACCTTC

v_gene: TRBV7-6
d_gene: TRBD1
j_gene: TRBJ1-1
abundance: NA
CDR3aa: CASSLDRTNTEAFF
CDR3nt: TGTGCCAGCAGCCTGGACAGGACGAACACTGAAGCTTTCTTT

v_gene: TRBV25-1
d_gene: TRBD1
j_gene: TRBJ1-6
abundance: NA
CDR3aa: CASSEQGGNSPLHF
CDR3nt: TGTGCCAGCAGTGAGCAGGGGGGAAATTCACCCCTCCACTTT

v_gene: TRBV11-2
d_gene: TRBD1
j_gene: TRBJ2-7
abundance: once
CDR3aa: CASSLSIPPGQGIYEQYF
CDR3nt: TGTGCCAGCAGCTTATCTATCCCGCCGGGACAGGGGATCTACGAGCAGTACTTC

v_gene: TRBV2
d_gene: NA
j_gene: TRBJ2-7
abundance: NA
CDR3aa: CASTRSDHEQYF
CDR3nt: TGTGCCAGCACCAGGTCAGACCACGAGCAGTACTTC

v_gene: TRBV7-9
d_gene: TRBD2
j_gene: TRBJ2-7
abundance: NA
CDR3aa: CASRGGLAGGGWNEQYF
CDR3nt: TGTGCCAGCAGGGGCGGGCTAGCGGGAGGGGGCTGGAACGAGCAGTACTTC

v_gene: TRBV2
d_gene: NA
j_gene: TRBJ1-1
abundance: NA
CDR3aa: CASRGELNTEAFF
CDR3nt: TGTGCCAGCAGAGGGGAACTGAACACTGAAGCTTTCTTT

v_gene: TRBV7-6
d_gene: NA
j_gene: TRBJ2-5
abundance: NA
CDR3aa: CASSSQETQYF
CDR3nt: TGTGCCAGCAGCTCCCAAGAGACCCAGTACTTC

v_gene: TRBV7-9
d_gene: NA
j_gene: TRBJ1-4
abundance: NA
CDR3aa: CASSPSLGIGYEKLFF
CDR3nt: TGTGCCAGCAGCCCAAGCCTTGGGATTGGATATGAAAAACTGTTTTTT

v_gene: TRBV9
d_gene: NA
j_gene: TRBJ1-3
abundance: few
CDR3aa: CASSAEGEWHTIYF
CDR3nt: TGTGCCAGCAGCGCTGAAGGAGAGTGGCACACCATATATTTT

v_gene: TRBV19
d_gene: NA
j_gene: TRBJ2-1
abundance: NA
CDR3aa: CASKTKTEQFF
CDR3nt: TGTGCCAGTAAAACTAAAACTGAGCAGTTCTTC

v_gene: TRBV19
d_gene: TRBD2
j_gene: TRBJ2-3
abundance: NA
CDR3aa: CASSGQREGRSTDTQYF
CDR3nt: TGTGCCAGTAGTGGCCAGCGGGAGGGCCGAAGCACAGATACGCAGTATTTT

v_gene: TRBV30
d_gene: NA
j_gene: TRBJ1-4
abundance: NA
CDR3aa: CAWSANLPNEKLFF
CDR3nt: TGTGCCTGGAGTGCCAACTTGCCAAATGAAAAACTGTTTTTT

v_gene: TRBV19
d_gene: NA
j_gene: TRBJ2-7
abundance: NA
CDR3aa: CASSMGGPTSYEQYF
CDR3nt: TGTGCCAGTAGTATGGGGGGGCCTACTTCCTACGAGCAGTACTTC

v_gene: TRBV5-3
d_gene: TRBD1
j_gene: TRBJ2-5
abundance: once
CDR3aa: CASSADRGGETQYF
CDR3nt: TGTGCCAGCAGCGCCGACAGGGGCGGAGAGACCCAGTACTTC

v_gene: TRBV9
d_gene: NA
j_gene: TRBJ1-1
abundance: few
CDR3aa: CASSALTVNTEAFF
CDR3nt: TGTGCCAGCAGCGCCTTGACGGTGAACACTGAAGCTTTCTTT

v_gene: TRBV6-1
d_gene: TRBD1
j_gene: TRBJ2-7
abundance: NA
CDR3aa: CASSGQTGASEQYF
CDR3nt: TGTGCCAGCAGTGGCCAGACAGGGGCGAGTGAGCAGTACTTC

v_gene: TRBV7-3
d_gene: TRBD2
j_gene: TRBJ2-3
abundance: NA
CDR3aa: CASSLAGGTTDTQYF
CDR3nt: TGTGCCAGCAGCTTAGCGGGAGGAACCACAGATACGCAGTATTTT